The sequence of this T cell receptor (beta chain) was determined in a study of blood T cell repertoires in COVID-19. Overall study context: Whether acute or convalescent, the COVID-19 samples came from the United States, Italy and Spain.

How the authors handled the data: Amplification from reference gene primers served as the basis for estimated nucleated cell counts. Sequenced by immunoSEQ multiplex PCR; TCRdb stores in-frame clones only, minus some. D and trimming were read from the DNA, whereas the V and J calls and clone size are those reported in that table. The sample has nearly 55,000 clones; about 86% are singletons. Trimming pared 3 bases from V and 1 base from J, leaving 10 bases between. This CDR3 has 14 residues. Germline CDR1 SGHRS, CDR2 YFSETQ. The chain couples TRBV5-1 to TRBJ1-1, with no clear D. The clonotype comes from a man between 65 and 80 years old with active COVID-19. The material sequenced was peripheral blood. CDR3 protein: CASSSVEGNTEAFF. As DNA, the CDR3 is TGCGCCAGCAGCTCTGTAGAGGGGAACACTGAAGCTTTCTTT.